This TCR beta chain came from a study of beta chain features in type 1 diabetes. Findings and limits, study-wide: Type 1 diabetes patients had TCRB CDR3s that were shorter (moderately but significantly so) in all four CD4+ subsets.

Sort purity for all populations was recorded as exceeding 98%. This clone has just a few counts. As yet, its antigen is unknown. Expressed TCRB transcripts were sequenced because the isolated RNA had all been reverse transcribed beforehand. Sequencing used immunoSEQ multiplex PCR; TCRdb keeps in-frame clones, though not all of them. The data show 280,000 or so clones, with about 15% seen just once and around 0.015% held by the top ten. The specimen sequenced was naive CD4+ T cells from blood. The sequence was obtained from a young man with type 1 diabetes.

The CDR3, as DNA: TGCAGCGTTGAAGGTGTGTCGCGGGAGGGACGCAATGAGCAGTTCTTC. Translation: CSVEGVSREGRNEQFF. This chain joins TRBV29-1 and TRBJ2-1, with 9 bases that match TRBD2. This CDR3 has 16 residues. Germline loops: CDR1 SQVTM, CDR2 ANQGSEA. V lost 1 base to trimming and J lost 6 bases; unmatched junction nucleotides: 10.